The clone carrying this T cell receptor beta chain was found a few times. What it recognizes is unknown. V gave up 2 bases and J gave up 6 bases, with 21 bases separating them. Germline lookup yields CDR1 SGHRS and CDR2 YFSETQ. The CDR3 is made up of 16 amino acids. The data derive from a study of response to subunit inactivated influenza vaccine. Overall study results and limits: T cells newly recruited by each seasonal influenza vaccination are few, the authors suggested.

TCRdb recomputed calls from the RT-PCR reads with MiXCR, one row per CDR3 protein. The data show about 190,000 distinct CDR3 sequences, around 15% seen once. Source: CD8+ T cells sorted from PBMCs, taken about 5 days after vaccination. The sequence came from a man aged 50 or older who received an inactivated influenza vaccine. The chain carries TRBV5-1 and TRBJ2-7; D perhaps matches TRBD2 (6 bases). As DNA, the CDR3 is TGCGCCAGCAGCTTTAGCGGAGGGACGGCTTATAGCGAGCAGTACTTC. As protein: CASSFSGGTAYSEQYF. The whole variable domain, remainder taken from reference TRBV5-1 and TRBJ2-7, is KAGVTQTPRYLIKTRGQQVTLSCSPISGHRSVSWYQQTPGQGLQFLFEYFSETQRNKGNFPGRFSGRQFSNSRSEMNVSTLELGDSALYLCASSFSGGTAYSEQYFGPGTRLTVT.